This TCR beta chain was documented in a study of early stage breast cancer tumors. The protocol was immunoSEQ multiplex PCR, while the TCRdb copy is restricted to in-frame clones and leaves out a portion. The sample lists several thousand clones; 65% to 75% were seen once. The CDR3 runs to 14 residues. Looked up from germline, CDR1 is LGHNA and CDR2 is YSLEER. Deletions cut 4 bases from V and 4 bases from J, with 11 bases between. Sampling of the adjacent normal breast tissue occurred roughly 2-4 cm from the tumor. The V and J genes are TRBV4-3 and TRBJ2-1; D might be TRBD1 (6 bases). Sequencing was performed on normal breast tissue next to the tumor. This clonotype was sampled from a person aged 55 to 70 with breast cancer. Here the CDR3 reads CASSRGQLYNEQFF. The CDR3 region has the DNA TGCGCCAGCAGCCGCGGACAGTTGTACAATGAGCAGTTCTTC.